These 23 T cell receptor beta chains came from one sample sequenced in a study of T cells in Graves' hyperthyroidism and ophthalmopathy. Authors of the study amplified TCR beta CDR3 regions from RNA transcripts. The HTBI set primed first-round TCR CDR3 RT-PCR. In TCRdb, the multiplex PCR reads were re-called with MiXCR into one record per CDR3 protein. The sample holds around 560,000 distinct CDR3 sequences; approximately 15% are singletons and the top ten take roughly 18%. Source material: blood. The receptors stem from a woman aged 18-29 years with Graves' hyperthyroidism.

The gene calls are TRBV27 and TRBJ1-2, with 7 bases identical to TRBD1. Germline V CDR1 and CDR2: MNHEY, SMNVEV (reference sequence). CDR3 length: 14 residues. The V and J ends lost 3 bases and 7 bases, in that order; junction bases with no gene match: 8. CDR3 residues: CASSFLGGTVGYTF. In DNA form, the CDR3 reads TGTGCCAGCAGTTTCTTAGGGGGCACGGTTGGCTACACCTTC.

This clonotype was observed a handful of times. The chain employs TRBV4-1 and TRBJ2-2; D not certain. Trimming pared 0 bases from V and 8 bases from J, leaving 13 bases between. Germline V lookup: CDR1 MGHRA, CDR2 YSYEKL. CDR3 size: 15 residues. The CDR3, as DNA: TGCGCCAGCAGCCAAGAAGGCCGGGCCTCAGGGGAGCTGTTTTTT. Translated, it gives CASSQEGRASGELFF.

This clonotype has at least ten counts. The chain couples TRBV7-2 to TRBJ2-1; D ambiguous. This CDR3 is built from 16 residues. The germline CDR1 and CDR2 sequences are SGHTA and FQGNSA. Trimming removed 5 bases at V and 0 bases at J, with 14 bases between. The CDR3 coding sequence is TGTGCCAGCAGCATGTCGCTACCTAGCTCCTACAATGAGCAGTTCTTC. Translation gives CASSMSLPSSYNEQFF.

This clonotype was counted between two and nine times. The chain carries TRBV4-1 and TRBJ1-4; D remains ambiguous. The CDR3 loop spans 12 amino acids. Trimming stripped 2 bases from V and 10 bases from J, with 8 bases between. The germline CDR1 and CDR2 sequences are MGHRA and YSYEKL. The DNA of the CDR3 is TGCGCCAGCAGCCAATACCCAGGAAAACTGTTTTTT. Translation: CASSQYPGKLFF.

This clonotype has at least ten counts. The J gene is TRBJ2-7, the V gene TRBV7-9; 7 nucleotides align to TRBD2. CDR1 SEHNR and CDR2 FQNEAQ come from the germline V gene (reference sequence). V trimming: 5 bases; J trimming: 0 bases; junction bases outside the gene matches: 10. This CDR3 is 16 amino acids long. CDR3 nucleotide sequence: TGTGCCAGCAGCCCAAACGGGCGGGACTACTCCTACGAGCAGTACTTC. Protein: CASSPNGRDYSYEQYF.

This clonotype was observed at least ten times. The V call is TRBV12-3 or TRBV12-4, the J call TRBJ1-1, with 7 nucleotides matching TRBD1. CDR3 size: 15 residues. With V trimmed by 6 bases and J by 2 bases, 9 bases remained unmatched. Here the CDR3 reads CASSPYDRVNTEAFF. The CDR3 DNA follows: TGTGCCAGCAGCCCCTACGACAGGGTCAACACTGAAGCTTTCTTT.

This clonotype was seen repeatedly, ten times or more. The chain couples TRBV18 to TRBJ2-5; no definite D call. Germline lookup yields CDR1 KGHSH and CDR2 LQKENI. There are 12 residues in the CDR3. The ends were cut back, 3 bases at V and 1 base at J, with 3 bases in the middle. CDR3 sequence (DNA): TGTGCCAGCTCACCTCGCCAAGAGACCCAGTACTTC. Translated: CASSPRQETQYF. Full variable domain (rest looked up from reference TRBV18 and TRBJ2-5): NAGVMQNPRHLVRRRGQEARLRCSPMKGHSHVYWYRQLPEEGLKFMVYLQKENIIDESGMPKERFSAEFPKEGPSILRIQQVVRGDSAAYFCASSPRQETQYFGPGTRLLVL.

This chain joins TRBV29-1 and TRBJ1-6, with no clear D. The V end lost 4 bases, the J end lost 8 bases, and 12 bases lay between the germline ends. From germline, CDR1 is SQVTM and CDR2 ANQGSEA. CDR3 size: 13 residues. The CDR3 DNA follows: TGCAGCGTTGGAACGGGTTCGGATTCACCCCTCCACTTT. This sequence encodes CSVGTGSDSPLHF.

There are many counts of this clonotype. The chain combines TRBV20-1 with TRBJ2-1; 8 nucleotides align to TRBD2. Germline values: CDR1 DFQATT, CDR2 SNEGSKA (reference sequence). J was trimmed by 9 bases and V by 0 bases; bases with no gene match: 10. This CDR3 region has 15 residues. In DNA form, the CDR3 reads TGCAGTGCTAGAGAGAGTGGGACTAGTTTGGCTGAGCAGTTCTTC. Translated, it gives CSARESGTSLAEQFF.

At least ten counts were recorded for this clonotype. This chain joins TRBV12-3 or TRBV12-4 and TRBJ2-3, with D possibly being TRBD1 (6 bases). The CDR3 runs to 15 residues. V was shortened by 3 bases and J by 1 base, with 11 bases between the two germline ends. The CDR3 protein is CASSFEQGRTDTQYF. The CDR3 DNA sequence: TGTGCCAGCAGTTTCGAACAGGGACGCACAGATACGCAGTATTTT.

There are a few counts of this clonotype. Given a much more abundant clone one base away, this may be a read error. The chain recombines TRBV7-9 with TRBJ2-2; D remains unclear. This CDR3 comprises 13 residues. V shed 5 bases and J shed 1 base, with 5 bases lying between them. CDR1 is SEHNR and CDR2 is FQNEAQ in the germline V gene (reference sequence). The CDR3 reads CASSQMNTGELFF. CDR3 coding DNA: TGTGCCAGCAGCCAAATGAACACCGGGGAGCTGTTTTTT.

The chain carries TRBV29-1 and TRBJ2-3; D possibly corresponds to TRBD2 (5 bases). Trimming shortened V by 6 bases and J by 4 bases, and 17 bases separated the two germline ends. In germline, CDR1 is SQVTM, CDR2 ANQGSEA. The CDR3 consists of 14 residues. The CDR3 spells CSVCLSTGADTQYF. In DNA, the CDR3 is TGCAGCGTCTGTCTCTCTACCGGGGCAGATACGCAGTATTTT.

This clonotype appeared many times. The chain recombines TRBV6-1 with TRBJ2-7; tentative D call: TRBD1 (5 bases). The germline CDR1 and CDR2 sequences are MNHNS and SASEGT. V was cut by 6 bases and J by 0 bases, with 12 bases left in between. This CDR3 region has 14 residues. In nucleotides, the CDR3 is TGTGCCAGCAGAAAAGGGGTCAGCTCCTACGAGCAGTACTTC. It specifies CASRKGVSSYEQYF.

This clonotype was counted at least ten times. The chain has TRBV7-2 and TRBJ2-5; D is uncertain. Germline V gives CDR1 SGHTA, CDR2 FQGNSA. The CDR3 length is 14 residues. V was clipped by 3 bases and J by 0 bases, with 8 bases between them. The CDR3 DNA reads as TGTGCCAGCAGCTTCCTGGGGTACCAAGAGACCCAGTACTTC. Its protein product is CASSFLGYQETQYF.

The table lists this clonotype with many counts. The chain joins TRBV6-1 to TRBJ1-4; 11 bases agree with TRBD1. Looked up from germline, CDR1 is MNHNS and CDR2 is SASEGT. V was pared by 6 bases and J by 10 bases, with 7 bases of the junction left unmatched. The CDR3 is made up of 14 amino acids. The CDR3, as DNA: TGTGCCAGCAGCCCAGGACAGGGGGCTAGAAAACTGTTTTTT. Amino acid sequence: CASSPGQGARKLFF.

This clonotype was observed many times. J is TRBJ2-1 and V is TRBV7-2, with D tentatively TRBD2 (6 bases). Germline V CDR1 and CDR2: SGHTA, FQGNSA. The CDR3 consists of 12 residues. V lost 5 bases to trimming and J lost 12 bases, with 14 bases between them. CDR3 DNA sequence: TGTGCCAGCAGCCTAGAAGTGCGGGGGCAGTTCTTC. Amino acid sequence: CASSLEVRGQFF.

V gene TRBV28 combines with J gene TRBJ1-1; D remains ambiguous. Germline V lookup: CDR1 MDHEN, CDR2 SYDVKM. The CDR3 is 12 residues long. Trimming stripped 8 bases from V and 3 bases from J, with 10 bases between. CDR3 amino acids: CASSIWDTEAFF. The CDR3 nucleotides are TGTGCCAGCTCAATCTGGGACACTGAAGCTTTCTTT.

This clonotype was recorded at least ten times. The rearrangement uses TRBV12-3 or TRBV12-4 and TRBJ1-1; D unresolved. The ends were cut back, 3 bases at V and 6 bases at J, with 17 bases in the middle. This CDR3 is built from 15 residues. The CDR3 DNA reads TGTGCCAGCAGTTTCGACCAGGCTAAGGGCCCTGAAGCTTTCTTT. As protein: CASSFDQAKGPEAFF.

The V call is TRBV5-4, the J call TRBJ2-1; 11 bases fit TRBD1. The CDR3 spans 16 residues. V lost 4 bases and J lost 7; bases outside the gene matches: 10. Germline CDR1 SGHNT, CDR2 YYREEE (reference sequence). This CDR3 reads CASSIGQGASRNEQFF. In nucleotides, the CDR3 is TGTGCCAGCAGCATAGGACAGGGGGCCTCTCGAAATGAGCAGTTCTTC.

At least ten counts were recorded for this clonotype. The V and J genes are TRBV20-1 and TRBJ1-5, with TRBD1 matching over 7 bases. Per germline, CDR1 DFQATT and CDR2 SNEGSKA (reference sequence). The CDR3 is 16 amino acids. With V trimmed by 1 base and J by 0 bases, 6 bases remained unmatched. In DNA, the CDR3 is TGCAGTGCTAGAGCGGGACAGAGACATAGCAATCAGCCCCAGCATTTT. Translated: CSARAGQRHSNQPQHF.

The sample holds many counts of this clonotype. V is TRBV6-2 or TRBV6-3 and J is TRBJ2-5; 8 bases agree with TRBD1. The V and J ends lost 0 bases and 1 base, in that order; junction bases with no gene match: 4. The germline gives CDR1 MNHEY, CDR2 SVGEGT. This CDR3 region has 16 residues. Here the CDR3 DNA reads TGTGCCAGCAGTTACTCTGGGACAGGAAGCCAAGAGACCCAGTACTTC. This codes for CASSYSGTGSQETQYF.

The CDR3: CASSLVGQPSGANVLTF. As DNA, the CDR3 is TGCGCCAGCAGCTTGGTGGGACAGCCCTCTGGGGCCAACGTCCTGACTTTC. This rearrangement joins TRBV5-1 to TRBJ2-6; the match to TRBD1 covers 7 bases. The CDR3 totals 17 residues. Trimming at V came to 0 bases and at J to 0 bases, leaving 3 bases not matched to a gene. CDR1 SGHRS and CDR2 YFSETQ come from the germline V gene.

At least ten counts were recorded for this clonotype. The chain has TRBV10-1 and TRBJ2-7; D remains ambiguous. Germline loops: CDR1 WNHNN, CDR2 SYGVQD (reference sequence). CDR3 length: 14 residues. Trimming shortened V by 0 bases and J by 2 bases, and 8 bases separated the two germline ends. The chain's CDR3 is CASSESTETYEQYF. The CDR3 DNA follows: TGCGCCAGCAGTGAGTCGACCGAGACCTACGAGCAGTACTTC.